The following is a T cell receptor (beta chain) sequence with its context. Its antigen is still unknown. This sample is drawn from a study of vaccination and CD4 T cells after COVID-19. Study information: Median time from COVID diagnosis to post-COVID sampling was about 100 days (35 to 161). Study-level points and caveats: Relatively small numbers of convalescent patients were studied, with no early post-infection timepoints included.

Documented treatment: approximately nine-day PBMC culture with coronavirus spike peptide pools or control peptides (ViraFEST assay). Culture proceeded for around 9 days, and CD4+ T cells were then isolated by negative selection. The V and J ends lost 0 bases and 3 bases respectively, with 12 bases between them. This CDR3 has 15 residues. CDR1 and CDR2 from the germline V gene are MNHEY and SVGEGT. The Oncomine TCR Beta short-read assay sequenced DNA from cultured CD4+ T cells. Via MiXCR, TCRdb re-called the PCR reads, giving one row per CDR3 protein. Of about 17,000 distinct CDR3 sequences listed, more than 55% were seen once; the top ten hold more than 9.5%.

The sample taken for sequencing was CD4+ T cells from blood, cultured in vitro. The chain couples TRBV6-2 or TRBV6-3 to TRBJ2-7; no clear D gene. This TCR was sampled from a human donor who had recovered from COVID-19. For the CDR3, the DNA is TGTGCCAGCAGTTACTCGAGGCGCGGCTACTACGAGCAGTACTTC. Amino acid sequence: CASSYSRRGYYEQYF.